This T cell receptor (beta chain) was sequenced during a study of T cell clonality in common variable immunodeficiency. Findings and limits, study-wide: CVID subjects had higher TCRbeta clonality than healthy controls, most marked in about a third.

This clone was counted ten times or more. What it binds is not known. Control and CVID samples contributed equal amounts of genomic DNA. TCRdb's copy holds only in-frame clones and misses some; the assay was immunoSEQ multiplex PCR. Recorded here are under 35,000 clones, none singletons. This receptor was identified in a person aged 18 to 75 in good health. Sequenced input: peripheral blood mononuclear cells.

The part of the CDR3 DNA that was read is TGTGCCAGCAATCGACTAGCGGGTAACACAGATACG. It translates to CASNRLAGNTDT. The CDR3, in full, reads CASNRLAGNTDTQYF. This chain uses TRBV2 with TRBJ2-3; 10 bases are shared with TRBD2. The read halts 3 residues ahead of the CDR3 end, with the missing end drawn from the germline J gene. Germline CDR1 SNHLY, CDR2 FYNNEI. This CDR3 contains 15 residues. After removal of 7 bases from V and 2 bases from J, the junction contained 6 bases not matched to a gene.